Each of the 2 T cell receptor beta chains below was sequenced from the same sample in a study of CD8+CD57+ T cells in acquired aplastic anemia. Genomic DNA templated the TCR beta VDJ and CDR3 profiling. TCRdb analysed the reads with MiXCR anew, one entry per CDR3 protein. The profile shows 200,000 or so distinct CDR3 sequences, more than 55% of them singletons. Whoever was chosen for sequencing had shown CD8+CD57+ cell expansion by flow cytometry. The specimen was sorted CD4+, CD8+, or CD8+CD57+ T cells (not recorded which) from PBMCs. These receptors were collected from a human donor with aplastic anemia.

Of note for this clonotype: At one boundary the junction diverges from the germline segment, which might be a read error. V usage is TRBV24-1 and J usage is TRBJ1-5; possible D gene TRBD1, 5 bases. CDR3 size: 14 residues. Germline lookup yields CDR1 KGHDR and CDR2 SFDVKD. The CDR3 loop reads CASSERDSNQPQHF. CDR3 DNA sequence: TGTGCCAGCAGTGAACGGGACAGCAATCAGCCCCAGCATTTT.

The gene calls are TRBV19 and TRBJ1-1, with D perhaps TRBD1 (5 bases). CDR3 size: 14 residues. Germline values: CDR1 LNHDA, CDR2 SQIVND (reference sequence). Trimming took off 5 bases at V and 2 bases at J, with 12 bases between the two ends. CDR3 sequence: CASSPWGYNTEAFF. In DNA form, the CDR3 reads TGTGCCAGTAGTCCCTGGGGGTATAACACTGAAGCTTTCTTT.